The rows below give T cell receptor beta chains drawn from one sample of a study of human T cells and chemical hapten exposure. Each CDR3 protein gets one entry after TCRdb re-called the RACE reads with MiXCR. The sample contains around 120,000 distinct CDR3 sequences, approximately 9.9% of which appear only once. This sample comprised whole blood, obtained in connection with sensitization to the hapten diphenylcyclopropenone (DPC). Every receptor here comes from a woman aged 40 to 50 with alopecia areata. Some clones in this sample may be carry-over from other donors' samples. CDR3s leave out the opening cysteine and the closing phenylalanine or tryptophan. For some rows the clone size is stated as once, few or many, or as a class when expanded; others skip it.

TRBV5-1 . ASSPSGLSTDTQY
TRBV12-3/TRBV12-4 many ASSLRPTYEQY
TRBV6-1 many ASKGQGALTEAF
TRBV6-1 many ASSNGQEPSYEQY
TRBV7-9 . ASSSQTSLDSPLH
TRBV7-9 many ASSLDRGLDEQY
TRBV9 . ASSIGRAAVTDTQY
TRBV27 many ASSDHGTSGRASSYEQY
TRBV7-9 few ASSLAEGQGFAYGYT
TRBV30 . AWTGSPSTDTQY